These 20 T cell receptor beta chains were all obtained from the same sample, sequenced in a study of CD8 T cell repertoires and HIV-1 epitope variants. These receptors' targets are unknown. TCRdb's copy holds only in-frame clones and misses some; the assay was immunoSEQ multiplex PCR. The table has approximately 5,300 clones, around 67% seen once. The sequenced material came from cultured CD8+ T cells derived from PBMCs. The receptors derive from a male donor with HIV.

J is TRBJ2-7 and V is TRBV7-9; D is ambiguous. The CDR3 has 15 residues. Germline V gene data show CDR1 as SEHNR and CDR2 as FQNEAQ (reference sequence). The germline V and J ends were trimmed by 3 bases and 2 bases, with 14 bases remaining between them. Here the CDR3 reads CASSFRTETPYEQYF. The CDR3 DNA sequence: TGTGCCAGCAGCTTTCGGACGGAAACCCCCTACGAGCAGTACTTC.

The V call is TRBV27, the J call TRBJ1-2; 8 nucleotides line up with TRBD1. This CDR3 is built from 15 residues. V lost 6 bases and J lost 2; bases outside the gene matches: 8. The germline CDR1 and CDR2 sequences are MNHEY and SMNVEV (reference sequence). The CDR3, as DNA: TGTGCCAGCAGCCCGGACAGGGTAGGGAACTATGGCTACACCTTC. This codes for CASSPDRVGNYGYTF.

The chain uses TRBV14 and TRBJ1-2; D might be TRBD1 (6 bases). Germline V gene lookup returns CDR1 SGHDN and CDR2 FVKESK. Trimming cost V 6 bases and J 8 bases, with 16 bases left between them. The CDR3 runs 13 residues. The CDR3 loop reads CASSPITGIGYTF. The CDR3 coding sequence is TGTGCCAGCAGTCCTATCACAGGGATCGGCTACACCTTC.

This chain links TRBV2 with TRBJ2-1, with TRBD1 matching over 8 bases. CDR3 length equals 17 residues. Germline lookup yields CDR1 SNHLY and CDR2 FYNNEI. J was trimmed by 7 bases and V by 2 bases; bases with no gene match: 13. The CDR3 bases are TGTGCCAGCAGTGAACCCAAGGACAGGGTGGTTGGGAATGAGCAGTTCTTC. This codes for CASSEPKDRVVGNEQFF.

The chain uses TRBV5-1 and TRBJ1-1; no reliable D call. This CDR3 is 11 amino acids long. The germline V gene has CDR1 SGHRS and CDR2 YFSETQ. Trimming shortened V by 6 bases and J by 7 bases, and 10 bases separated the two germline ends. CDR3 region: CASTGNGEAFF. CDR3 in DNA: TGCGCCAGCACCGGTAACGGTGAAGCTTTCTTT.

The chain has TRBV4-3 and TRBJ2-7; TRBD2 is a possible D gene (5 bases). The V end was cut by 0 bases, the J end by 1 base, with 13 bases between. Looked up from germline, CDR1 is LGHNA and CDR2 is YSLEER. The CDR3 extends over 16 amino acids. The CDR3 region has the DNA TGCGCCAGCAGCCAAGACCAGGACTTAGCATCCTACGAGCAGTACTTC. Its protein is CASSQDQDLASYEQYF.

Concerning this clone: The same CDR3 can be traced to other DNA sequences in this sample. The gene calls are TRBV28 and TRBJ2-7, with 9 bases matching TRBD1. The trim removed 6 bases at V and 5 bases at J, leaving 5 bases unmatched. From germline, CDR1 is MDHEN and CDR2 SYDVKM. The CDR3 covers 13 residues. The CDR3 coding sequence is TGTGCCAGCAGCCGGGACAGGGTAAACGAGCAGTACTTC. This translates into CASSRDRVNEQYF.

CDR3 sequence reads: CASSSEQSFEQFF. The CDR3 DNA is TGTGCCAGCAGTTCAGAACAGTCCTTTGAGCAGTTCTTC. V and J are TRBV6-6 and TRBJ2-1; the D is unclear. V was cut by 4 bases and J by 9 bases, with 13 bases left in between. CDR3 length: 13 amino acids. Germline V CDR1 and CDR2: MNHNY, SVGAGI (reference sequence).

The V and J genes are TRBV9 and TRBJ2-1; 10 nucleotides line up with TRBD1. Germline V gene data show CDR1 as SGDLS and CDR2 as YYNGEE. The V segment lost 3 bases and the J segment 7 bases; nucleotides outside the gene matches: 4. This CDR3 has 14 residues. DNA for the CDR3: TGTGCCAGCAGCGGAAGACAGGGGGCAAATGAGCAGTTCTTC. Protein sequence: CASSGRQGANEQFF.

This clone is large. V and J are TRBV4-3 and TRBJ1-1; tentative D call: TRBD1 (5 bases). CDR1 and CDR2 (germline): LGHNA, YSLEER. This CDR3 region has 16 residues. The germline V and J ends were trimmed by 0 bases and 1 base, with 12 bases remaining between them. The chain's CDR3 is CASSQDVGQGNTEAFF. CDR3 sequence (DNA): TGCGCCAGCAGCCAAGATGTTGGGCAGGGGAACACTGAAGCTTTCTTT.

This chain joins TRBV30 and TRBJ1-1; tentatively, D is TRBD1 (5 bases). CDR3 length: 14 amino acids. V dropped 0 bases and J dropped 4 bases, with 12 bases sitting between them. Looked up from germline, CDR1 is GTSNPN and CDR2 is SVGIG (reference sequence). The CDR3 nucleotides are TGTGCCTGGAGTGTTACGGCGGGGCTCACTGAAGCTTTCTTT. It is translated as CAWSVTAGLTEAFF.

The gene calls are TRBV18 and TRBJ2-2; 11 nucleotides agree with TRBD2. The junction had 8 bases not matched to a gene; V was cut back by 3 bases and J by 5 bases. CDR1 KGHSH and CDR2 LQKENI come from the germline V gene. The CDR3 sequence is 17 residues long. The CDR3: CASSPSASGGLTGELFF. The DNA for the CDR3 is TGTGCCAGCTCACCCAGCGCTAGCGGGGGGCTTACCGGGGAGCTGTTTTTT.

This chain uses TRBV7-8 with TRBJ2-1; unclear D gene. The germline V and J ends were trimmed by 1 base and 0 bases, with 13 bases remaining between them. Germline-derived CDR1 and CDR2 are SGHVS and FQNEAQ. The CDR3 sequence is 17 residues long. CDR3: CASSLVIGRSSYNEQFF. As DNA, the CDR3 is TGTGCCAGCAGCTTAGTAATCGGCAGGTCCTCCTACAATGAGCAGTTCTTC.

This clone appeared once. The V gene is TRBV27, the J gene TRBJ2-1; D assignment may be TRBD1 or TRBD2 (5 bases each). The CDR3 is 15 amino acids. The germline V and J ends were trimmed by 2 bases and 3 bases, with 11 bases remaining between them. Germline lookup yields CDR1 MNHEY and CDR2 SMNVEV (reference sequence). The CDR3 protein is CASSLGGDNYNEQFF. In DNA form, the CDR3 reads TGTGCCAGCAGTTTAGGGGGAGATAACTACAATGAGCAGTTCTTC.

The chain combines TRBV2 with TRBJ1-5; 8 positions agree with TRBD1. V was clipped by 7 bases and J by 2 bases; unmatched bases: 7. The length of the CDR3 is 15 residues. CDR1 and CDR2 (germline): SNHLY, FYNNEI. DNA of the CDR3: TGTGCCAGCACCCCGGACAGGGCGGGCAATCAGCCCCAGCATTTT. Protein product: CASTPDRAGNQPQHF. Together with reference TRBV2 and TRBJ1-5, the CDR3 gives the full variable domain: EPEVTQTPSHQVTQMGQEVILRCVPISNHLYFYWYRQILGQKVEFLVSFYNNEISEKSEIFDDQFSVERPDGSNFTLKIRSTKLEDSAMYFCASTPDRAGNQPQHFGDGTRLSIL.

This chain uses TRBV4-1 with TRBJ2-7; 7 nucleotides match TRBD2. The CDR3 consists of 14 residues. J was trimmed by 0 bases and V by 1 base; bases with no gene match: 0. The germline gives CDR1 MGHRA, CDR2 YSYEKL. CDR3 sequence (DNA): TGCGCCAGCAGCCAAGGGGGGGGCTCCTACGAGCAGTACTTC. Translating it yields CASSQGGGSYEQYF.

This chain joins TRBV7-8 and TRBJ1-2; 7 bases are shared with TRBD1. From germline, CDR1 is SGHVS and CDR2 FQNEAQ. The CDR3 has 15 residues. Trimming removed 5 bases from V and 5 bases from J; junction bases left unmatched: 11. The CDR3 coding sequence is TGTGCCAGCAGCGACGGACAGGTATCGCCGTATGGCTACACCTTC. As protein: CASSDGQVSPYGYTF.

This clone appeared once. This sequence joins TRBV9 and TRBJ2-7, with a tentative D call TRBD1 (6 bases). This CDR3 has 15 amino acids. The V gene lost 0 bases and the J gene lost 1 base, with 11 bases spanning the gap. The germline CDR1 and CDR2 sequences are SGDLS and YYNGEE. CDR3 loop: CASSVESTGSYEQYF. The CDR3 coding sequence is TGTGCCAGCAGCGTAGAGTCTACAGGGTCCTACGAGCAGTACTTC.

The J gene is TRBJ1-2, the V gene TRBV14; no firm D call. Germline assignment: CDR1 SGHDN and CDR2 FVKESK. V gave up 1 base and J gave up 5 bases, with 8 bases separating them. The CDR3 totals 13 residues. In nucleotides, the CDR3 is TGTGCCAGCAGCCAAGCACGGAAATATGGCTACACCTTC. Translation gives CASSQARKYGYTF.

This clone was found a few times. The genes are TRBV6-5 and TRBJ2-7; the match to TRBD1 covers 12 bases. Germline V CDR1 and CDR2: MNHEY, SVGAGI. The junction had 5 bases not matched to a gene; V was cut back by 4 bases and J by 7 bases. The CDR3 consists of 14 residues. CDR3 sequence: CASSFGTGGMEQYF. The CDR3 DNA reads TGTGCCAGCAGTTTTGGGACAGGGGGCATGGAGCAGTACTTC.